This is a list of T cell receptor beta chains from one sample in a study of long-term antiretroviral therapy in people with HIV. Clones were read by immunoSEQ multiplex PCR, and TCRdb kept only the in-frame ones, dropping some. The sample carries 29,000 or so clones, almost 95% recorded once. The sequenced sample was unsorted PBMCs, obtained approximately 7.4 years after starting antiretroviral therapy. All receptors come from a middle-aged man with HIV. Each CDR3 is given with its conserved first and last residue. The D gene is left open where the match is weak. Clone size, where shown, is once, few, many, or a class for clones that have expanded.

j_gene,v_gene,abundance,d_gene,CDR3aa,CDR3nt
TRBJ2-7,TRBV28,NA,NA,CASSLFRGSAYEQYF,TGTGCCAGCAGTTTATTTAGGGGGTCGGCCTACGAGCAGTACTTC
TRBJ2-7,TRBV10-2,NA,NA,CASSGSGATGYEQYF,TGCGCCAGCAGCGGATCAGGGGCCACCGGGTACGAGCAGTACTTC
TRBJ1-1,TRBV28,NA,NA,CASSTGGPTSEAFF,TGTGCCAGCAGTACCGGGGGACCGACCTCTGAAGCTTTCTTT
TRBJ2-7,TRBV11-2,NA,NA,CASSLDMGNYEQYF,TGTGCCAGCAGCTTAGATATGGGCAACTACGAGCAGTACTTC
TRBJ2-1,TRBV18,NA,NA,CASSPGLLGLYNEQFF,TGTGCCAGCTCACCAGGGTTGCTGGGGCTCTACAATGAGCAGTTCTTC
TRBJ1-1,TRBV9,NA,NA,CASSAQGTREAFF,TGTGCCAGCAGCGCCCAGGGGACCCGTGAAGCTTTCTTT
TRBJ2-7,TRBV7-8,once,NA,CASSPFPGGADEQYF,TGTGCCAGCAGCCCTTTCCCTGGGGGGGCGGACGAGCAGTACTTC
TRBJ2-1,TRBV27,NA,TRBD2,CASSQTSGGYNEQFF,TGTGCCAGCAGCCAGACTAGCGGGGGCTACAATGAGCAGTTCTTC
TRBJ2-4,TRBV11-2,NA,TRBD1,CASSLDPAGGNIQYF,TGTGCCAGCAGCTTAGATCCCGCAGGGGGAAACATTCAGTACTTC
TRBJ2-3,TRBV6-4,few,NA,CASAPSGADTQYF,TGTGCCAGCGCCCCTTCGGGGGCAGATACGCAGTATTTT
TRBJ1-4,TRBV2,NA,NA,CASSEREGGEKLFF,TGTGCCAGCAGTGAACGGGAGGGTGGTGAAAAACTGTTTTTT
TRBJ1-2,TRBV9,NA,NA,CASSVENYGYTF,TGTGCCAGCAGCGTAGAAAACTATGGCTACACCTTC
TRBJ2-1,TRBV19,NA,TRBD1,CASSTSTGGREQFF,TGTGCCAGTAGTACCTCGACAGGGGGCCGGGAGCAGTTCTTC
TRBJ2-7,TRBV25-1,NA,NA,CASSDRAYEQYF,TGTGCCAGCAGCGATCGAGCTTACGAGCAGTACTTC
TRBJ2-2,TRBV6-5,NA,NA,CASSTRSPGELFF,TGTGCCAGCAGTACTCGGAGTCCCGGGGAGCTGTTTTTT
TRBJ2-7,TRBV19,NA,NA,CASSIVQDSYEQYF,TGTGCCAGTAGTATTGTACAGGATTCCTACGAGCAGTACTTC
TRBJ2-1,TRBV6-1,NA,TRBD2,CASGAGGPGYNEQFF,TGTGCCAGCGGGGCGGGGGGGCCGGGTTACAATGAGCAGTTCTTC
TRBJ1-2,TRBV28,NA,TRBD1,CASSFAGGDYGYTF,TGTGCCAGCAGTTTCGCAGGGGGCGACTATGGCTACACCTTC
TRBJ2-1,TRBV7-6,NA,TRBD2,CASSFSWGGNEQFF,TGTGCCAGCAGCTTCTCGTGGGGGGGCAATGAGCAGTTCTTC
TRBJ2-2,TRBV27,NA,NA,CASRRDGNTGELFF,TGTGCCAGCAGACGGGACGGGAACACCGGGGAGCTGTTTTTT
TRBJ1-2,TRBV27,NA,NA,CASSLLSAVPNYGYTF,TGTGCCAGCAGCCTACTGAGCGCCGTTCCTAACTATGGCTACACCTTC
TRBJ2-3,TRBV30,NA,NA,CAWSRGTDTQYF,TGTGCCTGGAGTAGGGGCACAGATACGCAGTATTTT
TRBJ2-1,TRBV19,few,TRBD2,CASSLNPGGDEQFF,TGTGCCAGTAGCCTCAACCCGGGGGGTGATGAGCAGTTCTTC
TRBJ2-7,TRBV18,once,TRBD2,CASSPGAGDSYEQYF,TGTGCCAGCTCACCGGGAGCGGGGGATTCCTACGAGCAGTACTTC
TRBJ2-7,TRBV6-1,NA,TRBD1,CASSEGHGTGGERYEQYF,TGTGCCAGCAGTGAAGGCCATGGGACAGGGGGCGAGAGGTACGAGCAGTACTTC
TRBJ1-2,TRBV9,NA,NA,CASSVADSLYGYTF,TGTGCCAGCAGCGTAGCGGACAGTCTCTATGGCTACACCTTC
TRBJ2-2,TRBV27,NA,NA,CASSLGAGQSGELFF,TGTGCCAGCAGTTTAGGGGCAGGGCAATCCGGGGAGCTGTTTTTT
TRBJ1-6,TRBV9,NA,TRBD1,CASSVVGQYNSPLHF,TGTGCCAGCAGCGTAGTGGGACAGTATAATTCACCCCTCCACTTT
TRBJ2-1,TRBV28,NA,TRBD2,CASSFRTSGGTVQFF,TGTGCCAGCAGTTTCCGGACTAGCGGGGGCACGGTGCAGTTCTTC
TRBJ1-2,TRBV6-1,NA,NA,CASSEGGRGYTF,TGTGCCAGCAGTGAAGGGGGGAGGGGCTACACCTTC
TRBJ2-7,TRBV7-6,NA,NA,CASSLGPPGEQYF,TGTGCCAGCAGCTTAGGACCCCCTGGGGAGCAGTACTTC
TRBJ2-2,TRBV10-2,once,NA,CASIGRTTNTGELFF,TGCGCCAGCATCGGGCGGACGACGAACACCGGGGAGCTGTTTTTT
TRBJ2-7,TRBV21-1,NA,NA,CASSKAYTGRDYEQYF,TGTGCCAGCAGCAAAGCGTACACAGGGCGGGACTACGAGCAGTACTTC
TRBJ2-2,TRBV7-2,NA,TRBD2,CASSLGTSGGAGELFF,TGTGCCAGCAGCTTAGGGACTAGCGGGGGGGCCGGGGAGCTGTTTTTT
TRBJ1-5,TRBV2,NA,TRBD1,CASSDLTGGYSNQPQHF,TGTGCCAGCAGTGACCTGACAGGGGGCTATAGCAATCAGCCCCAGCATTTT
TRBJ1-2,TRBV19,NA,TRBD1,CASSIGIRDRISYGYTF,TGTGCCAGTAGTATAGGCATCCGGGACAGGATTTCCTATGGCTACACCTTC
TRBJ1-4,TRBV4-3,NA,NA,CASSQRLDLDEKLFF,TGCGCCAGCAGCCAGAGATTGGATCTGGATGAAAAACTGTTTTTT